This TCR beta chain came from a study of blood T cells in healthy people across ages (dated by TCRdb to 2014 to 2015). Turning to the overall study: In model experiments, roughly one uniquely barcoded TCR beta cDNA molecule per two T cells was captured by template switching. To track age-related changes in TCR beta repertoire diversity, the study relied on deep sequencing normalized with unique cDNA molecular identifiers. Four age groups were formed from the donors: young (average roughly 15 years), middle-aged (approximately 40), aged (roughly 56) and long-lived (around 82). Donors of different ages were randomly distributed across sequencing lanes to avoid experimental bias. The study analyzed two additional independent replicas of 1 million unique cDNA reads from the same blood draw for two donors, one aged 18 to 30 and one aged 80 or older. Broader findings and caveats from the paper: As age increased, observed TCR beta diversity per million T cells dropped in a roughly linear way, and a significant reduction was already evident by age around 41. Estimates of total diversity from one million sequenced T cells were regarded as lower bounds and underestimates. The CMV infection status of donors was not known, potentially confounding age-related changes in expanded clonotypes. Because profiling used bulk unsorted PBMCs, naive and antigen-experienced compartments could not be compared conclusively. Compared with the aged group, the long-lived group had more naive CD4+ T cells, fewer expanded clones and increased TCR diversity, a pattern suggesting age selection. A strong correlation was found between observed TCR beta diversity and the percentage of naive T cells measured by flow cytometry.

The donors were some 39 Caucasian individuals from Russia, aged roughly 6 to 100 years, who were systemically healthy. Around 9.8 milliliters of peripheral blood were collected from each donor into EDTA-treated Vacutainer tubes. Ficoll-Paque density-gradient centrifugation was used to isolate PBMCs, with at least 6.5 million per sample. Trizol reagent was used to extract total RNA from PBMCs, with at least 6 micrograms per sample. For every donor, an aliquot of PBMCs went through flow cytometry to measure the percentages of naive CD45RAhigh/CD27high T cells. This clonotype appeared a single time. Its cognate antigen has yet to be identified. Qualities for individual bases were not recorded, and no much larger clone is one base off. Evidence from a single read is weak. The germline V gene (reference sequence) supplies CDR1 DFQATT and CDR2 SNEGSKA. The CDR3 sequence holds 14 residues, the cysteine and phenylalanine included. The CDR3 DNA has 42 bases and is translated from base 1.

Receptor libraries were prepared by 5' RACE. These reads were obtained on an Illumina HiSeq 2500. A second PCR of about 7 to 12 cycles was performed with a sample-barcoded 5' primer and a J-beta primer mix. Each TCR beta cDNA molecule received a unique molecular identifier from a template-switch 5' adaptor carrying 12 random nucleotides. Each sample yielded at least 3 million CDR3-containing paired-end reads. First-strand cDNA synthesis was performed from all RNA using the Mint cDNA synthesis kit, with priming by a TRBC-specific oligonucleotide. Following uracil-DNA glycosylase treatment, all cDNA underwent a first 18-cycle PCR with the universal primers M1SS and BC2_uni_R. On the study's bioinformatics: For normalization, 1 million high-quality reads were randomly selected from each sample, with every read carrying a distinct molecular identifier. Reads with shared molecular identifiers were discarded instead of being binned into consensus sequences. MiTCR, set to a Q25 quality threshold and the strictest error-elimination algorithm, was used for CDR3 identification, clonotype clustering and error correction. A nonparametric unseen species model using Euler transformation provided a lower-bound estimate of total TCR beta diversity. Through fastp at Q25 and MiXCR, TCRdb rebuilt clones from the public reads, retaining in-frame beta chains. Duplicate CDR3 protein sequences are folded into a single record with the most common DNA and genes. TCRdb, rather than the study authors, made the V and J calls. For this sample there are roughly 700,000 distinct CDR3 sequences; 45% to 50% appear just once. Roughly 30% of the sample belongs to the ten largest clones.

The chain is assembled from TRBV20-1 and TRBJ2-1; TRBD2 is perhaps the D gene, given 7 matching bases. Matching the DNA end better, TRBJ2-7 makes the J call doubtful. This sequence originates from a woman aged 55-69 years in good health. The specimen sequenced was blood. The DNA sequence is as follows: TGCAGTGCCCGGGGGCTAGCGGACTACAATGAGCAGTACTTC. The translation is CSARGLADYNEQYF.